The rows below give T cell receptor beta chains drawn from one sample of a study of blood T cell repertoires in COVID-19. Sequencing was performed with immunoSEQ multiplex PCR; in TCRdb, only in-frame clones are kept and a portion is missing. The table shows about 220,000 clones, with around four fifths occurring only once. Source material: peripheral blood. Every receptor here comes from a woman aged 55-75 years who had recovered from COVID-19. Each CDR3 is given with its conserved first and last residue. Fields, in order: D gene, V gene, J gene, clone size, CDR3 protein, CDR3 DNA. D genes are given only for firm matches. The size of a clone is reported for some rows only, either as once, few or many, or as a class for expanded clones.

TRBD1	TRBV29-1	TRBJ2-1	-	CSVLPTGAVSYNEQFF	TGCAGCGTTCTCCCGACAGGGGCGGTCTCCTACAATGAGCAGTTCTTC
TRBD1	TRBV18	TRBJ2-5	-	CASSPDQGAETQYF	TGTGCCAGCTCACCTGATCAGGGGGCAGAGACCCAGTACTTC
TRBD2	TRBV5-1	TRBJ2-1	-	CASSSPTSGGAHEQFF	TGCGCCAGCAGCTCCCCGACTAGCGGGGGGGCCCATGAGCAGTTCTTC
TRBD2	TRBV30	TRBJ2-1	-	CAWTLPGTSGVNEQFF	TGTGCCTGGACTCTTCCGGGGACTAGCGGGGTGAATGAGCAGTTCTTC
TRBD1	TRBV18	TRBJ1-1	-	CASSPRQGEAFF	TGTGCCAGCTCACCGAGACAGGGAGAAGCTTTCTTT
-	TRBV5-6	TRBJ2-5	-	CASSLGGPGETQYF	TGTGCCAGCAGCTTAGGGGGTCCGGGGGAGACCCAGTACTTC
TRBD1	TRBV19	TRBJ1-1	once	CASYRGGTEAFF	TGTGCCAGTTACAGGGGGGGGACTGAAGCTTTCTTT
-	TRBV15	TRBJ2-2	-	CTTSRGGDTGELFF	TGTACCACCAGCAGAGGGGGGGACACCGGGGAGCTGTTTTTT
-	TRBV11-2	TRBJ2-3	-	CASSFYGDTQYF	TGTGCCAGCAGCTTCTATGGAGATACGCAGTATTTT
-	TRBV12-3/TRBV12-4	TRBJ2-5	-	CASSFVQETQYF	TGTGCCAGCAGTTTCGTCCAAGAGACCCAGTACTTC
TRBD2	TRBV5-1	TRBJ2-1	once	CASRDRLAGGPYEQFF	TGCGCCAGCAGAGACCGACTAGCGGGGGGGCCCTATGAGCAGTTCTTC
-	TRBV7-9	TRBJ2-7	-	CASSLAGTRTYEQYF	TGTGCCAGCAGCTTAGCCGGGACTCGCACCTACGAGCAGTACTTC
TRBD1	TRBV2	TRBJ2-3	-	CASSERTGYVLADTQYF	TGTGCCAGCAGTGAAAGGACAGGGTACGTCCTGGCAGATACGCAGTATTTT
TRBD2	TRBV11-3	TRBJ2-3	-	CASSLGPSGGADTQYF	TGTGCCAGCAGCTTAGGCCCTAGCGGGGGCGCAGATACGCAGTATTTT
-	TRBV19	TRBJ2-1	-	CASNSGARVSYNEQFF	TGTGCCAGCAACTCCGGAGCACGGGTGTCCTACAATGAGCAGTTCTTC
-	TRBV19	TRBJ2-1	-	CASSIVFLAASSNEQFF	TGTGCCAGTAGTATTGTGTTCCTCGCCGCGAGCTCCAATGAGCAGTTCTTC
-	TRBV29-1	TRBJ2-2	-	CSVEAGDTGELFF	TGCAGCGTTGAAGCAGGGGACACCGGGGAGCTGTTTTTT
TRBD1	TRBV2	TRBJ1-2	-	CASRDRGPGYGYTF	TGTGCCAGCAGAGACAGGGGCCCTGGATATGGCTACACCTTC
-	TRBV30	TRBJ1-2	-	CAWSAAGRGYTF	TGTGCCTGGAGTGCGGCAGGGCGCGGCTACACCTTC
-	TRBV11-3	TRBJ2-1	-	CASSSTSTDNEQFF	TGTGCCAGCAGCTCTACTAGCACAGACAATGAGCAGTTCTTC
-	TRBV7-9	TRBJ1-2	-	CATNRGGNYGYTF	TGTGCCACAAATAGGGGGGGTAACTATGGCTACACCTTC
TRBD1	TRBV9	TRBJ1-4	-	CASSVGTGGFEKLFF	TGTGCCAGCAGCGTAGGAACAGGGGGCTTTGAAAAACTGTTTTTT